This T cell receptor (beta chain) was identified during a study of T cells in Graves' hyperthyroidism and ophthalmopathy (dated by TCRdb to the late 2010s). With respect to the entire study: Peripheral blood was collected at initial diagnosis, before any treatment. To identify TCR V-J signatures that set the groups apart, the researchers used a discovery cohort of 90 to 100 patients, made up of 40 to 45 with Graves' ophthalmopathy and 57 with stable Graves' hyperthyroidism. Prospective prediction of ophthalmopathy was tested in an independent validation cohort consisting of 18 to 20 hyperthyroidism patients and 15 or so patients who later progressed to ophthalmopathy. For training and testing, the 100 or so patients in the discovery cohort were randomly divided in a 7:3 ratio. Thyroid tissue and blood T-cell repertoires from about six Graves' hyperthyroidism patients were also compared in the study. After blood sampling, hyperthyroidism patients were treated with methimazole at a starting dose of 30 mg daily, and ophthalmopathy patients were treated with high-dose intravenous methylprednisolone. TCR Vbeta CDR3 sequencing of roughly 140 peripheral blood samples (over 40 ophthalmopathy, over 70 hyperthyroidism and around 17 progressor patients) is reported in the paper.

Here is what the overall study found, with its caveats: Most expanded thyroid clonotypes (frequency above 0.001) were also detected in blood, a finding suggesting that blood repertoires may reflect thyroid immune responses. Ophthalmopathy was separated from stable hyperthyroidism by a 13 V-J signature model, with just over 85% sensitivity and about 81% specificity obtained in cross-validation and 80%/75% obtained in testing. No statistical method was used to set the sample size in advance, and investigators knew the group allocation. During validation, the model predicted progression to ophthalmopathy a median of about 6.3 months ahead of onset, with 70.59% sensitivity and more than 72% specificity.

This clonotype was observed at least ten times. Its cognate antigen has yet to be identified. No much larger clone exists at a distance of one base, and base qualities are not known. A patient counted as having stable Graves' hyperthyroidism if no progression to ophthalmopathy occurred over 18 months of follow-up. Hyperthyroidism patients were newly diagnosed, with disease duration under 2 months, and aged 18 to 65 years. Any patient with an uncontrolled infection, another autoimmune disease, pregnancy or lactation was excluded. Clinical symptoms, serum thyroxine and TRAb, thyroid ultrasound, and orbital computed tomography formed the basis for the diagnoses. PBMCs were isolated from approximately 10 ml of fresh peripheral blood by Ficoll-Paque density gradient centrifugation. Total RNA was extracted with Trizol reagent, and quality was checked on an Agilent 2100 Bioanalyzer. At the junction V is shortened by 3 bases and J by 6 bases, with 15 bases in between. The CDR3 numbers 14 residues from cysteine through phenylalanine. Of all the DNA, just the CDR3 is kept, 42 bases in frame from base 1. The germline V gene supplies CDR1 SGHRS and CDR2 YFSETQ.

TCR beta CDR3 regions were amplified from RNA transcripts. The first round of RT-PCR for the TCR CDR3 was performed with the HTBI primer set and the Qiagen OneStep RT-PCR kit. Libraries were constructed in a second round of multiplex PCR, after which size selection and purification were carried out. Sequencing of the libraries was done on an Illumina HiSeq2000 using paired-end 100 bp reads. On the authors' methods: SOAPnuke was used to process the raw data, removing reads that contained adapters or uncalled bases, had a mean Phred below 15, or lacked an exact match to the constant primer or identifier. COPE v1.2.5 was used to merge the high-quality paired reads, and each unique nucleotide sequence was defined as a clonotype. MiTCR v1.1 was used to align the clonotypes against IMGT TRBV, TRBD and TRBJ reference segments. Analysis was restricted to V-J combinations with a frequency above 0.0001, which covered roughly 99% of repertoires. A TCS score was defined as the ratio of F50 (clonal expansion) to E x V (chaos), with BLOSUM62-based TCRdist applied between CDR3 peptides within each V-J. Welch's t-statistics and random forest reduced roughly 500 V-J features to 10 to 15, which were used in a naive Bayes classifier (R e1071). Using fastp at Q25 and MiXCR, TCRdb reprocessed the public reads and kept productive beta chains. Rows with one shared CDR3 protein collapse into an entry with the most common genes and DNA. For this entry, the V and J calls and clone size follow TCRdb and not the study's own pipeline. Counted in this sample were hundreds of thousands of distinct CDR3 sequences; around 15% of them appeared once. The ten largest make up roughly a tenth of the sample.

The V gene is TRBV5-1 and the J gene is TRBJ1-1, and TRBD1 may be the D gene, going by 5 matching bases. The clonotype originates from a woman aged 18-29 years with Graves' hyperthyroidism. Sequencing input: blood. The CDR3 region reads CASSSWTKGAEAFF. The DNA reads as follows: TGCGCCAGCAGCTCCTGGACCAAAGGGGCTGAAGCTTTCTTT.